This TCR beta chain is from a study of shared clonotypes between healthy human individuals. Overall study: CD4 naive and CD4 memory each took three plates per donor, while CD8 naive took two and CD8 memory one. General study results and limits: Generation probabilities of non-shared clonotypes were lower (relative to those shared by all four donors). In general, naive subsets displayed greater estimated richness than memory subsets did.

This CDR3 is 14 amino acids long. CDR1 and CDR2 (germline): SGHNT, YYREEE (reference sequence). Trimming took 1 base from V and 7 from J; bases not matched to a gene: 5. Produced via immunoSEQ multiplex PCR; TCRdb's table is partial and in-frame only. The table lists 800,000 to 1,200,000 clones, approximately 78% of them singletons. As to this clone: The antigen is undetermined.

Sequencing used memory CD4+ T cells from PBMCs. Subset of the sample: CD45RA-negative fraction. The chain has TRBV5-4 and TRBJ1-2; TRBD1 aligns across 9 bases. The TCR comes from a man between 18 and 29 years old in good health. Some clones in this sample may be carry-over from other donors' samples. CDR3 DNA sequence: TGTGCCAGCAGCTTGCCACAGGGGGCAGCTGGCTACACCTTC. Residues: CASSLPQGAAGYTF.